This record concerns one T cell receptor (beta chain) sequence. Its cognate antigen is unknown. This sample is drawn from a study of beta chain features in type 1 diabetes. This CDR3 region has 13 residues. Germline V lookup: CDR1 LGHNA, CDR2 YNFKEQ. Trimming pared 4 bases from V and 3 bases from J, leaving 10 bases between. Expressed TCRB transcripts were sequenced because the entire RNA isolate underwent reverse transcription. Data came from immunoSEQ multiplex PCR; TCRdb stores just in-frame clones and leaves some out. The sample carries some 270,000 clones, about a tenth recorded once. Whole-study results and caveats: There was a moderate but significant shortening of TCRB CDR3s in all four CD4+ subsets of Type 1 diabetes patients.

The chain recombines TRBV4-2 with TRBJ2-7; D call uncertain. Specimen: naive CD4+ T cells from blood. This clonotype was obtained from a man aged 25-45 years with type 1 diabetes. Written as DNA, the CDR3 is TGTGCCAGCAGCCCCGGGTTCAGCTACGAGCAGTACTTC. Protein product: CASSPGFSYEQYF.